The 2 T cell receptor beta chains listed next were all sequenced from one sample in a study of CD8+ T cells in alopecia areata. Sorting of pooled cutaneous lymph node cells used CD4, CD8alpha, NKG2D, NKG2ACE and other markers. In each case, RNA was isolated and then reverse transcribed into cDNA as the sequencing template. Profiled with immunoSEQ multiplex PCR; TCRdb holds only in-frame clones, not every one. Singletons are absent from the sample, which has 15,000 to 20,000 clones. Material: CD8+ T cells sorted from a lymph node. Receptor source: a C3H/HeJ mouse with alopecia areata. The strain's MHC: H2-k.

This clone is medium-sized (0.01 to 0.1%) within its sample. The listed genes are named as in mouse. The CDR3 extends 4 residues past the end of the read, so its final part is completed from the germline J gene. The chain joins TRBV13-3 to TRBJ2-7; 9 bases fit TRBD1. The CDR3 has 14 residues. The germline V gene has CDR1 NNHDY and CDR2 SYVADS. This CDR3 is CASSDGQGEDEQYF. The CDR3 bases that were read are TGTGCCAGCAGTGATGGACAGGGGGAGGAT.

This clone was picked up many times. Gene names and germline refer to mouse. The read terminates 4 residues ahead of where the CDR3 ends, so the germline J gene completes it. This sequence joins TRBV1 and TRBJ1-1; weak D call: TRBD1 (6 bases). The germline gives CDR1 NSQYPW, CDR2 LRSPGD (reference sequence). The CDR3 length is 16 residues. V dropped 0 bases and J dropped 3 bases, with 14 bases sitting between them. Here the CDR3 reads CTCSADRGGAHTEVFF. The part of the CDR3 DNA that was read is TGCACCTGCAGTGCAGATCGGGGGGGGGCGCACACA.